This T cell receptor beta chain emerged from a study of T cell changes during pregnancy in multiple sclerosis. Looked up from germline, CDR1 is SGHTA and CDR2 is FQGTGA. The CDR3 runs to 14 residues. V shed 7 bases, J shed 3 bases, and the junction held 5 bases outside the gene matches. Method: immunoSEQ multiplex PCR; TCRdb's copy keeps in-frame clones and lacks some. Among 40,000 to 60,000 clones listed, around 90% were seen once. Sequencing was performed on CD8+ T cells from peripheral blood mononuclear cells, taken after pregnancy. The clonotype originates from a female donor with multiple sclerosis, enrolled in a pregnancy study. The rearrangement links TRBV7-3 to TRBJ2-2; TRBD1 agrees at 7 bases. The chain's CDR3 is CASTRDSYTGELFF. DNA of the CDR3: TGTGCCAGCACCCGGGACAGCTACACCGGGGAGCTGTTTTTT. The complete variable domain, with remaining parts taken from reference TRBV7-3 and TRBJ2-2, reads GAGVSQTPSNKVTEKGKYVELRCDPISGHTALYWYRQSLGQGPEFLIYFQGTGAADDSGLPNDRFFAVRPEGSVSTLKIQRTERGDSAVYLCASTRDSYTGELFFGEGSRLTVL.